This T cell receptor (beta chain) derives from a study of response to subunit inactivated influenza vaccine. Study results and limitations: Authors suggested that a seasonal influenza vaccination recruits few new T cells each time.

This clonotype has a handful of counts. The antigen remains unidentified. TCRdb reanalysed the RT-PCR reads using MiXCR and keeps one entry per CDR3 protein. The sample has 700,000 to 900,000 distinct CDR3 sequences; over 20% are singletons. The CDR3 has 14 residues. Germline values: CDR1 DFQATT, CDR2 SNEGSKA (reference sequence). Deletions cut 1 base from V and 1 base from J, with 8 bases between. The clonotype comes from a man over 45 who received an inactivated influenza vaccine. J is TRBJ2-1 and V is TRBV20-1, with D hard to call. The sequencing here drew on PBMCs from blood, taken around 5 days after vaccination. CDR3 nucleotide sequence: TGCAGTGCTAGAGTTCCGGTTTCCTACAATGAGCAGTTCTTC. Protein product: CSARVPVSYNEQFF.